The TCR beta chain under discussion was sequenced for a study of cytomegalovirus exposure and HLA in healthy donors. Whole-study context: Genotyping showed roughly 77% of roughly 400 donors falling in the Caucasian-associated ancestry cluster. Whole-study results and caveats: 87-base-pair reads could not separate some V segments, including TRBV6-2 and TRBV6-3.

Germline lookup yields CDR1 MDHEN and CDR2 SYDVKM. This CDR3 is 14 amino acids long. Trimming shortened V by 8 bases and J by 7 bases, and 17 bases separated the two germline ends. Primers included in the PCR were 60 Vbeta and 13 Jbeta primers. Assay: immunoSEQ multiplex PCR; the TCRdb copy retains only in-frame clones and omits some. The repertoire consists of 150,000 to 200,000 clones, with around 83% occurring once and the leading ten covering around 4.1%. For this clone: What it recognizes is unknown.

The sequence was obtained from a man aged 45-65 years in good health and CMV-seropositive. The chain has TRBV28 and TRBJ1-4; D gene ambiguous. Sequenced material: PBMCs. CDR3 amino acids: CASHGVEDLEKLFF. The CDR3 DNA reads TGTGCCAGCCACGGAGTAGAAGATCTTGAAAAACTGTTTTTT.